The rows below give T cell receptor beta chains drawn from one sample of a study of blood T cell repertoires in COVID-19. TCRdb's copy holds only in-frame clones and misses some; the assay was immunoSEQ multiplex PCR. The sample includes some 370,000 clones, 87% of them seen just once. The sequencing sample was made of peripheral blood. These TCRs come from a woman younger than 45 with COVID-19, enrolled during active disease. CDR3s include the opening cysteine and the closing phenylalanine or tryptophan. The D gene is left open where the match is weak. Clone size is given for some rows only: seen once, a few or many times, or a class if the clone is expanded.

cdr3_aa cdr3_nt d_call j_call clone_size v_call
CASSVMAAHLGGELFF TGTGCCAGCAGCGTAATGGCGGCCCATCTGGGCGGGGAGCTGTTTTTT - TRBJ2-2 - TRBV9
CASSVGGTNYGYTF TGTGCCAGCAGCGTAGGCGGGACGAACTATGGCTACACCTTC - TRBJ1-2 - TRBV9
CASRAGTDSNQPQHF TGTGCCAGCAGGGCGGGAACAGATAGCAATCAGCCCCAGCATTTT - TRBJ1-5 - TRBV5-8
CASSLGTGVQPQHF TGTGCCAGCAGCTTAGGGACAGGGGTCCAGCCCCAGCATTTT TRBD1 TRBJ1-5 - TRBV7-9
CASSGGTGAPYGYTF TGTGCCAGCAGCGGTGGGACAGGGGCTCCCTATGGCTACACCTTC TRBD1 TRBJ1-2 - TRBV5-6
CASTNSPELYGYTF TGTGCCAGCACGAACAGCCCGGAACTCTATGGCTACACCTTC - TRBJ1-2 - TRBV6-5
CASSSLTSGVYNEQFF TGCGCCAGCAGTTCCCTCACTAGCGGGGTCTACAATGAGCAGTTCTTC TRBD2 TRBJ2-1 - TRBV10-2
CASSPGGGRSYNEQFF TGTGCCAGTAGCCCCGGGGGGGGGCGCAGTTACAATGAGCAGTTCTTC TRBD2 TRBJ2-1 - TRBV19
CASSLLAGAPQETQYF TGTGCTAGCAGCTTGTTAGCGGGAGCTCCTCAAGAGACCCAGTACTTC TRBD2 TRBJ2-5 - TRBV7-7
CASRIAGSYEQYF TGTGCCAGCAGAATAGCGGGGTCCTACGAGCAGTACTTC TRBD2 TRBJ2-7 - TRBV12-3/TRBV12-4
CASRDSGLSEGRQYF TGTGCCAGTAGGGACTCCGGACTATCGGAAGGGCGGCAGTACTTC - TRBJ2-7 - TRBV19
CASSSDSRDTSEKLFF TGTGCCAGCAGCTCAGATTCCCGGGACACGTCTGAAAAACTGTTTTTT - TRBJ1-4 - TRBV7-9
CSVEWGGSYEQYF TGCAGCGTTGAATGGGGGGGCTCCTACGAGCAGTACTTC TRBD2 TRBJ2-7 - TRBV29-1
CASSLAFGTAVRGANVLTF TGTGCCAGCAGTCTGGCGTTCGGGACTGCCGTTCGGGGGGCCAACGTCCTGACTTTC - TRBJ2-6 - TRBV27
CSASPTGGTSYNEQFF TGCAGTGCTAGTCCGACAGGGGGTACCTCCTACAATGAGCAGTTCTTC TRBD1 TRBJ2-1 - TRBV20-1
CASSPVATQETQYF TGCGCCAGCAGCCCCGTAGCGACCCAAGAGACCCAGTACTTC - TRBJ2-5 - TRBV5-1
CASSLAQGVSNEQYF TGCGCCAGCAGCTTGGCTCAGGGCGTAAGTAACGAGCAGTACTTC - TRBJ2-7 - TRBV5-1
CASSLYAFGTGGLYEQYF TGTGCCAGCAGTTTATACGCGTTCGGGACAGGGGGCCTCTACGAGCAGTACTTC TRBD1 TRBJ2-7 - TRBV27
CASSDKGVDIQYF TGCGCCAGCAGTGATAAGGGGGTGGACATTCAGTACTTC - TRBJ2-4 - TRBV10-2
CASSPGLAGDEQYF TGTGCCAGCAGCCCCGGACTAGCGGGTGATGAGCAGTACTTC TRBD2 TRBJ2-7 - TRBV28
CASSLVDRPYNEQFF TGTGCCAGCAGCTTGGTAGACAGGCCCTACAATGAGCAGTTCTTC - TRBJ2-1 - TRBV7-3
CASNGRGQPQHF TGTGCCAGCAACGGCAGGGGTCAGCCCCAGCATTTT - TRBJ1-5 - TRBV21-1
CASSLDALLGQGSYNEQFF TGTGCCAGCAGCTTAGACGCCCTTCTTGGACAGGGATCCTACAATGAGCAGTTCTTC TRBD1 TRBJ2-1 - TRBV7-6
CASKPRSNYGYTF TGTGCCAGCAAACCCAGGTCTAACTATGGCTACACCTTC - TRBJ1-2 - TRBV5-4
CASSLKRGYNEQFF TGTGCCAGCAGCTTAAAGCGGGGGTACAATGAGCAGTTCTTC TRBD2 TRBJ2-1 - TRBV11-3
CASEGHGWTQYF TGTGCCAGTGAGGGACACGGGTGGACCCAGTACTTC - TRBJ2-5 - TRBV19
CASSSRDLAKNIQYF TGTGCCAGCAGCTCGCGGGATCTAGCCAAAAACATTCAGTACTTC - TRBJ2-4 few TRBV11-2
CASSPYGQGRGEKLFF TGTGCCAGCAGCCCTTATGGACAGGGAAGAGGTGAAAAACTGTTTTTT TRBD1 TRBJ1-4 - TRBV3-1/TRBV3-2
CASKSQNGEKLFF TGTGCCAGCAAAAGCCAAAATGGTGAAAAACTGTTTTTT - TRBJ1-4 - TRBV9
CASSLLDRAAGNTIYF TGTGCCAGTAGTCTCCTGGACAGGGCGGCTGGAAACACCATATATTTT TRBD1 TRBJ1-3 - TRBV19
CASSPGRTSGSHEQYF TGTGCCAGCAGTCCCGGCCGGACTAGCGGGAGTCACGAGCAGTACTTC TRBD2 TRBJ2-7 - TRBV28
CSAESPNPSQGMETQYF TGCAGCGCCGAAAGCCCCAACCCGAGCCAGGGAATGGAGACCCAGTACTTC - TRBJ2-5 - TRBV29-1
CASMAFGLGNTIYF TGTGCCAGCATGGCCTTTGGTCTCGGGAACACCATATATTTT - TRBJ1-3 once TRBV11-2
CAWRGGLAYTGELFF TGTGCCTGGAGGGGGGGACTAGCGTACACCGGGGAGCTGTTTTTT TRBD2 TRBJ2-2 - TRBV30
CASSLRETQYF TGTGCCAGCAGCTTGAGGGAGACCCAGTACTTC - TRBJ2-5 - TRBV11-2
CASTIWGESTYTF TGTGCCAGTACCATATGGGGGGAATCGACCTACACCTTC - TRBJ1-2 - TRBV19